This TCR beta chain was documented in a study of cytomegalovirus exposure and HLA in healthy donors. Study-level points and caveats: The productive fraction for most TCR beta V segments was about 90% or about 30% in an earlier analysis. The study found most TCR sequences rare, yet found some public TCRs in many donors.

Notes on this clone: Its cognate antigen is unknown.

The PCR used 60 Vbeta and 13 Jbeta primers. Here immunoSEQ multiplex PCR was the method, and the copy in TCRdb shows in-frame clones only, minus some. The top ten hold 0.85% to 1% of the sample, which has about 170,000 clones, approximately 79% seen once. V trimming: 8 bases; J trimming: 6 bases; junction bases outside the gene matches: 3. The CDR3 has 13 amino acids. Germline assignment: CDR1 SNHLY and CDR2 FYNNEI. The sequenced sample was PBMCs. The chain recombines TRBV2 with TRBJ1-6; 8 positions agree with TRBD1. This clonotype was sampled from a woman aged 50 to 60 in good health and CMV-seropositive. The CDR3 DNA is TGTGCCAGCGAGGACAGGGCTAATTCACCCCTCCACTTT. It is translated as CASEDRANSPLHF.